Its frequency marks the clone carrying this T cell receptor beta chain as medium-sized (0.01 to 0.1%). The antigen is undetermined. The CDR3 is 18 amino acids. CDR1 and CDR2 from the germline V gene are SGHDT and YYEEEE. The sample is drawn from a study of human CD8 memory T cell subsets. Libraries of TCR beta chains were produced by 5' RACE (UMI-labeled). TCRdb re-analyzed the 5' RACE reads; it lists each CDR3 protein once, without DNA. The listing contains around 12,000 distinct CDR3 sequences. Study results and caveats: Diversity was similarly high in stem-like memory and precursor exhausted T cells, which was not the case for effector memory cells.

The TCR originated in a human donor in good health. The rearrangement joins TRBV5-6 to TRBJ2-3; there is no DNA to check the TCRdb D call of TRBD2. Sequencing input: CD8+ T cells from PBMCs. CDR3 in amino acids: CASSSRNGLAGSPDTQYF.